The source of this T cell receptor beta chain is a study of shared clonotypes between healthy human individuals. V was cut by 0 bases and J by 0 bases, with 7 bases left in between. The CDR3 is made up of 14 amino acids. Germline CDR1 reads SGHRS; CDR2 reads YFSETQ. Using immunoSEQ multiplex PCR, the repertoire was profiled, and TCRdb retains in-frame clones only, with some absent. The table shows roughly 1,600,000 clones, with approximately 98.5% occurring only once. Notes on this clone: This sample includes further DNA sequences coding for the same CDR3.

Specimen: naive CD4+ T cells sorted from blood. Subset given: CD45RA+ positively selected. The rearrangement uses TRBV5-1 and TRBJ2-7; D not resolved. The receptor was derived from a man aged 30 to 39 in good health. The CDR3 sequence: CASSLGQFSYEQYF. The CDR3 region has the DNA TGCGCCAGCAGCTTGGGTCAGTTCTCCTACGAGCAGTACTTC.